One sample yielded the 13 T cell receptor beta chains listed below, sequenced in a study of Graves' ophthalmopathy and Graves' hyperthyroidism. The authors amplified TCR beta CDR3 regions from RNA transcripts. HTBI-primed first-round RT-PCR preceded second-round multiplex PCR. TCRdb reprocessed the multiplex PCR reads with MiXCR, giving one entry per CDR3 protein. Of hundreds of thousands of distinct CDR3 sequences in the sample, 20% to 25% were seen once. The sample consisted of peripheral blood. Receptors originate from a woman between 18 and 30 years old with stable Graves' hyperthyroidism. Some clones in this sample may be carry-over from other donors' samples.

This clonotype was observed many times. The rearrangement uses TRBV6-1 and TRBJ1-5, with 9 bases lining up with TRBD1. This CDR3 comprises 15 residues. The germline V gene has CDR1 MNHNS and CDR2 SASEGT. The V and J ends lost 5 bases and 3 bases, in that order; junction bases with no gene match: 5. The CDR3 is CASSRDRAYNQPQHF. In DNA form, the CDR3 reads TGTGCCAGCAGTCGGGACAGGGCCTACAATCAGCCCCAGCATTTT.

The CDR3 DNA is TGTGCCTGGAGTAGGAGGGTTGCTGAAGCTTTCTTT. As protein: CAWSRRVAEAFF. This sequence joins TRBV30 and TRBJ1-1; no clear D. This CDR3 has 12 residues. V lost 2 bases, J lost 6 bases, and 10 bases lay in between. Germline CDR1 GTSNPN, CDR2 SVGIG (reference sequence). Combining the CDR3 with reference TRBV30 and TRBJ1-1 gives the whole variable domain SQTIHQWPATLVQPVGSPLSLECTVEGTSNPNLYWYRQAAGRGLQLLFYSVGIGQISSEVPQNLSASRPQDRQFILSSKKLLLSDSGFYLCAWSRRVAEAFFGQGTRLTVV.

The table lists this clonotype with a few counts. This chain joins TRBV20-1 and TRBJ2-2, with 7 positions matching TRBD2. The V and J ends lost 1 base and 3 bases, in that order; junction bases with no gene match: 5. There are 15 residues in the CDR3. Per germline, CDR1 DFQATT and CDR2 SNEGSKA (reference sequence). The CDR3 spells CSARGFSGYTGELFF. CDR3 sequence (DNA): TGCAGTGCTAGAGGATTTAGCGGGTACACCGGGGAGCTGTTTTTT.

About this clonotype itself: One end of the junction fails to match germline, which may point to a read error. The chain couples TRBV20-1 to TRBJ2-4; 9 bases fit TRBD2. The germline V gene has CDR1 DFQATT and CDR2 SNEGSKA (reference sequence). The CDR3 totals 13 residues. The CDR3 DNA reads TGCAGTGCTCTGACTAGCGGCCAAAACATTAAGTACTTC. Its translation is CSALTSGQNIKYF.

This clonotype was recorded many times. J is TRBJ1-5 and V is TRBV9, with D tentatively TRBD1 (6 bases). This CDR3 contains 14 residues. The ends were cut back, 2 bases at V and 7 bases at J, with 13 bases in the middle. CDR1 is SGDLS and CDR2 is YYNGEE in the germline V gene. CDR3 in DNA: TGTGCCAGCAGCGTTTCAGGGGAGGGCCAGCCCCAGCATTTT. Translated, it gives CASSVSGEGQPQHF.

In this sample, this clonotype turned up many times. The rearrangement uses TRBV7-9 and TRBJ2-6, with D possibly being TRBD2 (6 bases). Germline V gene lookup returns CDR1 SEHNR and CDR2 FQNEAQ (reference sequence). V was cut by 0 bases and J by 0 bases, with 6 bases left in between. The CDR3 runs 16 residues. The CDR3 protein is CASSLAGGSGANVLTF. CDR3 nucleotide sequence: TGTGCCAGCAGCTTAGCCGGGGGCTCTGGGGCCAACGTCCTGACTTTC.

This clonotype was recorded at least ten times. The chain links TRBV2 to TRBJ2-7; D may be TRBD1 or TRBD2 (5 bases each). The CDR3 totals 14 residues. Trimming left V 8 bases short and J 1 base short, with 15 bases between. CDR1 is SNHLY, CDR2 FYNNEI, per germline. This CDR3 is CASFRDGSSYEQYF. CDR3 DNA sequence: TGTGCCAGCTTCCGGGACGGAAGTTCCTACGAGCAGTACTTC.

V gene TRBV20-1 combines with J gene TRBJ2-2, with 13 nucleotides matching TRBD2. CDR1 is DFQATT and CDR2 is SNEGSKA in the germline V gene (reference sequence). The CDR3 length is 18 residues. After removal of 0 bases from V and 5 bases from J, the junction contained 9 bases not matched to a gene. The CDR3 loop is CSARDGGLAGLGTGELFF. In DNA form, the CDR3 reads TGCAGTGCTAGAGATGGGGGACTAGCGGGGCTTGGGACCGGGGAGCTGTTTTTT.

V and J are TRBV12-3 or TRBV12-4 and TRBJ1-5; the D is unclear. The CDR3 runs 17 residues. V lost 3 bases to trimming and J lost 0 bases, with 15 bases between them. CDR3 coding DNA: TGTGCCAGCAGTTTTCGGGCGTTAGCTCATAGCAATCAGCCCCAGCATTTT. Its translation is CASSFRALAHSNQPQHF.

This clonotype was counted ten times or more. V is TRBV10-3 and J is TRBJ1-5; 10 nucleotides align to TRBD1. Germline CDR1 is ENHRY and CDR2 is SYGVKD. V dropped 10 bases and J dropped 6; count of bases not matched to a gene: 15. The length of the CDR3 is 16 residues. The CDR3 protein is CATEPERQGAFQPQHF. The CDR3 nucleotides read TGTGCCACGGAGCCAGAAAGACAGGGGGCTTTTCAGCCCCAGCATTTT.

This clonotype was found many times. Here the CDR3 DNA reads TGTGCCACACCAGAGGGGTGGAACACCGGGGAGCTGTTTTTT. It specifies CATPEGWNTGELFF. The chain joins TRBV12-3 or TRBV12-4 to TRBJ2-2; D possibly matches TRBD1 or TRBD2 (5 bases each). The CDR3 is 14 residues long. Deletions cut 10 bases from V and 1 base from J, with 13 bases between.

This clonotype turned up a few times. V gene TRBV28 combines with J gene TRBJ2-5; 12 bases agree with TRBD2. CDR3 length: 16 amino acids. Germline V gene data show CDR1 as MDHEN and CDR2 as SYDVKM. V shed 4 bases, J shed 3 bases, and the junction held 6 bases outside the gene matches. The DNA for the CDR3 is TGTGCCAGCAGTTCGCCTAGACTAGCGGGAGAAGAGACCCAGTACTTC. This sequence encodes CASSSPRLAGEETQYF.

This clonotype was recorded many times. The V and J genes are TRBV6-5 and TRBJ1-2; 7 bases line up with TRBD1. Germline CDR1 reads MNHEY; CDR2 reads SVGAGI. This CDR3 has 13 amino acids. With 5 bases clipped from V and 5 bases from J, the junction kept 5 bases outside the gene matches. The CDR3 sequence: CASSPDREYGYTF. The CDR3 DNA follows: TGTGCCAGCAGTCCCGACAGGGAGTATGGCTACACCTTC.